The rows below give T cell receptor beta chains drawn from one sample of a study of T cells in Graves' hyperthyroidism and ophthalmopathy. TCRdb redid the calling of the multiplex PCR reads with MiXCR, one entry per CDR3 protein. The profile shows some 350,000 distinct CDR3 sequences, 15% to 19% of them singletons. The material sequenced was blood. The receptors here all came from a woman between 18 and 30 years old with Graves' hyperthyroidism that later progressed to Graves' ophthalmopathy. Each CDR3 is given with its conserved first and last residue. Each record gives: J gene, D gene, V gene, clone size, CDR3 DNA, CDR3 protein. D genes are given only for firm matches. Clone size is shown for a subset of rows, as once, few, many or a class of expanded clone.

TRBJ1-1 . TRBV27 many TGTGCCAGCAGTTTGGTGGTGAACACTGAAGCTTTCTTT CASSLVVNTEAFF
TRBJ2-5 TRBD2 TRBV4-3 . TGCGCCAGCAGCCAAGAGCAGTGGACTAGCGGGACCCCGTACTTC CASSQEQWTSGTPYF
TRBJ1-2 . TRBV6-2/TRBV6-3 many TGTGCCAGCAGGGGCAGAGGCTACACCTTC CASRGRGYTF
TRBJ2-2 . TRBV28 many TGTGCCAGCACCATTGCGGGTTACACCGGGGAGCTGTTTTTT CASTIAGYTGELFF
TRBJ1-5 . TRBV6-5 . TGTGCCAGCAGTTGGAGTGTCGGTCAGCCCCAGCATTTT CASSWSVGQPQHF
TRBJ2-2 . TRBV6-1 . TGTGCCAGCCTCACAGGGCGCAACACCGGGGAGCTGTTTTTT CASLTGRNTGELFF
TRBJ2-7 TRBD2 TRBV2 many TGTGCCAGCAGCTATTCCGGGACTAGCGGGAGGAACGCCTACGAGCAGTACTTC CASSYSGTSGRNAYEQYF
TRBJ1-2 . TRBV12-3/TRBV12-4 . TGTGCCAGCAGCCCGGCAGGGGTGGGCTACACCTTC CASSPAGVGYTF
TRBJ2-1 TRBD1 TRBV27 many TGTGCCAGCAGTTTCAGGGGGCGGAATGAGCAGTTCTTC CASSFRGRNEQFF
TRBJ1-1 . TRBV12-3/TRBV12-4 many TGTGCCAGCAGTCCACAGGGCCATGGCACTGAAGCTTTCTTT CASSPQGHGTEAFF
TRBJ1-5 . TRBV12-3/TRBV12-4 many TGTGCCAGCAGTTTAGACGGGAATCAGCCCCAGCATTTT CASSLDGNQPQHF
TRBJ1-5 TRBD1 TRBV5-6 . TGTGCCAGCAGCTTGAGGGACAGGGGAGGCAATCAGCCCCAGCATTTT CASSLRDRGGNQPQHF
TRBJ1-2 . TRBV20-1 few TGCAGTGCTAGAGATACGGTAACCGCGTACGGCTACACCTTC CSARDTVTAYGYTF
TRBJ1-2 TRBD1 TRBV12-3/TRBV12-4 many TGTGCCAGCAGTTTATCGGGACAGGGGGTGTATGGCTACACCTTC CASSLSGQGVYGYTF
TRBJ2-5 . TRBV20-1 . TGCAGTGCTCCCCGAGAACTACACCAAGAGACCCAGTACTTC CSAPRELHQETQYF
TRBJ2-3 . TRBV7-9 many TGTGCCAGCAGCAATACAGGAGGGACTAGCACAGATACGCAGTATTTT CASSNTGGTSTDTQYF
TRBJ2-2 TRBD2 TRBV20-1 many TGCAGTGCTCCTAGCGGGAACACCGGGGAGCTGTTTTTT CSAPSGNTGELFF
TRBJ2-1 TRBD1 TRBV3-1 many TGTGCCAGCAGCCCCTCCGGGACAGCATACAATGAGCAGTTCTTC CASSPSGTAYNEQFF
TRBJ1-5 . TRBV9 . TGTGCCAGCAGCGCGGGATGGAGCAATCAGCCCCAGCATTTT CASSAGWSNQPQHF
TRBJ2-5 . TRBV3-1 many TGTGCCAGCAGCCAAAGGCGACAGGACCAAGAGACCCAGTACTTC CASSQRRQDQETQYF
TRBJ2-1 . TRBV6-4 . TGTGCCAGCAGTGACAGAGCGAGAGTAGGCGTTAATGAGCAGTTCTTC CASSDRARVGVNEQFF
TRBJ2-1 . TRBV5-1 few TGCGCCAGCAGCTTGAACGGTGGGTACGAGCAGTTCTTC CASSLNGGYEQFF
TRBJ2-2 TRBD2 TRBV2 many TGTGCCAGCCGGGGACTATCCACCGGGGAGCTGTTTTTT CASRGLSTGELFF
TRBJ2-5 . TRBV7-2 many TGTGCCAGCAGCTTGGCGAGAACAATAGGGGGTTATTCAGAGACCCAGTACTTC CASSLARTIGGYSETQYF